The clone carrying this T cell receptor (beta chain) was recorded at least ten times. The antigen is undetermined. This CDR3 has 12 amino acids. V lost 3 bases, J lost 5 bases, and 7 bases lay in between. The data were taken from a study of T-cell memory formation after mild COVID-19. Findings and limits, study-wide: Clonal second-wave expansions that peaked on day 37 had unconfirmed SARS-CoV-2 specificity.

TCRdb used MiXCR to reprocess the 5' RACE reads, holding one entry per CDR3 protein. The sample yields 190,000 or so distinct CDR3 sequences, about a fifth seen once. The rearrangement links TRBV12-3 or TRBV12-4 to TRBJ1-1; D ambiguous. The sequencing input was PBMCs or a T cell subset sorted from them (not recorded which). The receptor was isolated from an adult woman who had mild COVID-19 (a few samples of this study predate the infection). Cell type and time point are not known. The CDR3 region is CASSFGGTEAFF. CDR3 DNA: TGTGCCAGCAGTTTTGGAGGGACTGAAGCTTTCTTT.